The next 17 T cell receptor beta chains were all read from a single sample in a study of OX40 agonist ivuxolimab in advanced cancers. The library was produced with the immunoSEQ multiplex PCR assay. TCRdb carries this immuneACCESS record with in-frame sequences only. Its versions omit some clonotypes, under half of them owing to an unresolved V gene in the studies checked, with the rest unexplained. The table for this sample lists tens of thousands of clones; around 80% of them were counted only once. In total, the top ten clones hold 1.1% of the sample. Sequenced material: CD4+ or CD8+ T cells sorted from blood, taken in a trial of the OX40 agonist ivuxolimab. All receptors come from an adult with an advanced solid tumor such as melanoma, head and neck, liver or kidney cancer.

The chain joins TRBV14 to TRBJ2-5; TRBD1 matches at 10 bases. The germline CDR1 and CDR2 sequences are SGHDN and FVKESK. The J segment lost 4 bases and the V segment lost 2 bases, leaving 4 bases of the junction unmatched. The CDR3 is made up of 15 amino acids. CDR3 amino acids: CASSQLGQGGETQYF. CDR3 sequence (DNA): TGTGCCAGCAGCCAACTTGGACAGGGGGGAGAGACCCAGTACTTC.

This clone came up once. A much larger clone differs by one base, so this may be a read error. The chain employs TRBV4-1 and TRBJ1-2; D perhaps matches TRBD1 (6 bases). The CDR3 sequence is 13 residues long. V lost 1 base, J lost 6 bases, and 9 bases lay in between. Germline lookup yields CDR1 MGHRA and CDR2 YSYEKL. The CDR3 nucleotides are TGCGCCAGCAGCCAAGTAGGGGGGAATGGCTACACCTTC. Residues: CASSQVGGNGYTF.

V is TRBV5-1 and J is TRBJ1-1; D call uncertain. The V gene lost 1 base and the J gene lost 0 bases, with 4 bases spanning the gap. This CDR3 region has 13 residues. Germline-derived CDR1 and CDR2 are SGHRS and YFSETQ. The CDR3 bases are TGCGCCAGCAGCTTGTACATGAACACTGAAGCTTTCTTT. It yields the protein CASSLYMNTEAFF.

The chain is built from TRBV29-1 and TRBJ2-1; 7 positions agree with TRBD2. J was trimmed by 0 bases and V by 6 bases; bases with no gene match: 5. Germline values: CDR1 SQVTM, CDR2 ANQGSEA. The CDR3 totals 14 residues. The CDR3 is CSVGRGSSYNEQFF. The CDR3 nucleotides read TGCAGCGTGGGGAGGGGTAGCTCCTACAATGAGCAGTTCTTC.

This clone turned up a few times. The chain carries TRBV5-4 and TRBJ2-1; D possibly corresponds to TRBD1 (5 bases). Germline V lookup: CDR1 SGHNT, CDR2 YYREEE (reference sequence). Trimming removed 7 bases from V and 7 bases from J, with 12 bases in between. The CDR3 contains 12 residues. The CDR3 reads CASRVPGNEQFF. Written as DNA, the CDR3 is TGTGCCAGCCGGGTCCCAGGGAATGAGCAGTTCTTC.

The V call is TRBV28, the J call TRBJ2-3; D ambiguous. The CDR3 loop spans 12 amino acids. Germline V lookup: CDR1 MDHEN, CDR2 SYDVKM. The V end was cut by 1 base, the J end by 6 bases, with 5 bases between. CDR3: CASSLSTDTQYF. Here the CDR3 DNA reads TGTGCCAGCAGTTTATCCACGGATACGCAGTATTTT.

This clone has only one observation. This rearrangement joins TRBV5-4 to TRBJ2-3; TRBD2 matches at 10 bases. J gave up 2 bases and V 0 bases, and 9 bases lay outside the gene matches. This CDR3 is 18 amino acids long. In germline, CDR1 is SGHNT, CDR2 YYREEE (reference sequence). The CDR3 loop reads CASSLGGSSGGITDTQYF. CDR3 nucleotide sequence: TGTGCCAGCAGCTTGGGAGGGAGTAGCGGGGGGATCACAGATACGCAGTATTTT. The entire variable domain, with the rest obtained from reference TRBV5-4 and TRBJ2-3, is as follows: ETGVTQSPTHLIKTRGQQVTLRCSSQSGHNTVSWYQQALGQGPQFIFQYYREEENGRGNFPPRFSGLQFPNYSSELNVNALELDDSALYLCASSLGGSSGGITDTQYFGPGTRLTVL.

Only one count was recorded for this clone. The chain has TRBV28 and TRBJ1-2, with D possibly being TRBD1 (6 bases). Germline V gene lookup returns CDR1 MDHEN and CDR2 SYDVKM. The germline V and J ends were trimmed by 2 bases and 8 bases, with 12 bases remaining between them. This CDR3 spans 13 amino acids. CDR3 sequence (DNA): TGTGCCAGCAGTTTAGACCCCGGACAGGGCTACACCTTC. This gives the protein CASSLDPGQGYTF.

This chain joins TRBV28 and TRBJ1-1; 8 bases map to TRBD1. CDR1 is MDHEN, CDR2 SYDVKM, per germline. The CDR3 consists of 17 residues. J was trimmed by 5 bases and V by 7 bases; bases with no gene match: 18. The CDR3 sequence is CASTGVQGGSWRTEAFF. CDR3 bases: TGTGCCAGCACAGGGGTACAGGGGGGATCTTGGCGGACTGAAGCTTTCTTT.

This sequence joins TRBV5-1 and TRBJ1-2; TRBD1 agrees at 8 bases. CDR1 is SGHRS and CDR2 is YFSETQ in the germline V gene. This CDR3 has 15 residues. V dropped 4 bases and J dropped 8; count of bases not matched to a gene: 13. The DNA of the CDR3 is TGCGCCAGCAGCCTAGTAGGACAGGGAGGGCGCGGCTACACCTTC. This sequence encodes CASSLVGQGGRGYTF.

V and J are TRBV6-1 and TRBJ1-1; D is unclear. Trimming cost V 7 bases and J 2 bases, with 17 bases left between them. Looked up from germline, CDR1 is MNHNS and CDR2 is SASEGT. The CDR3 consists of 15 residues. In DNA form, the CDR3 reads TGTGCCAGCACTCCCGCCCAACGGGGTAACACTGAAGCTTTCTTT. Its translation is CASTPAQRGNTEAFF.

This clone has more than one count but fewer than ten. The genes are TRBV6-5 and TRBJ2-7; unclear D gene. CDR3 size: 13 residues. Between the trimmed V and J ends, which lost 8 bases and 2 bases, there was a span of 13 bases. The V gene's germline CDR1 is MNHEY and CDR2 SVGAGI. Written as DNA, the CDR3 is TGTGCCAGCGGCGACTCTCCGCCCTACGAGCAGTACTTC. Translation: CASGDSPPYEQYF.

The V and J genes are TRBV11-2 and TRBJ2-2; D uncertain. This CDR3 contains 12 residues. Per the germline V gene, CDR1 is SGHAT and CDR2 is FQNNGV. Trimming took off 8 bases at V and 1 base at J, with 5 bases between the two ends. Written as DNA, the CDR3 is TGTGCCAGCCGCGGGAACACCGGGGAGCTGTTTTTT. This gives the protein CASRGNTGELFF.

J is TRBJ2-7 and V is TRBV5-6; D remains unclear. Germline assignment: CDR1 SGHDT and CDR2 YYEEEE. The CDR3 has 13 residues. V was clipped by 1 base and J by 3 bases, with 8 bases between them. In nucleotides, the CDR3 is TGTGCCAGCAGCTTGCTAGGGTTCTACGAGCAGTACTTC. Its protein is CASSLLGFYEQYF.

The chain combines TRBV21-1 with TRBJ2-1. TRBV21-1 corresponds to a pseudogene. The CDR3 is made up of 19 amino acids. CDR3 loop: CASSKYRVPSGPLYNEQFF. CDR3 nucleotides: TGTGCCAGCAGCAAATATCGTGTGCCCTCGGGACCTCTCTACAATGAGCAGTTCTTC.

CDR3 sequence reads: CSVALDRGDVRGYTF. The CDR3 DNA reads TGCAGCGTTGCCCTAGACAGGGGCGACGTTCGGGGCTACACCTTC. The chain links TRBV29-1 to TRBJ1-2; 8 nucleotides align to TRBD1. The CDR3 is 15 amino acids. V lost 4 bases to trimming and J lost 8 bases; unmatched junction nucleotides: 15. Germline values: CDR1 SQVTM, CDR2 ANQGSEA.

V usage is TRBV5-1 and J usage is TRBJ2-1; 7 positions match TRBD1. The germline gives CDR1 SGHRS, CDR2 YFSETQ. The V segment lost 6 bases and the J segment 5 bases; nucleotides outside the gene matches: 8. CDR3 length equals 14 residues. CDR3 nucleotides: TGCGCCAGCACGAGGGGGCGTCGGAACAATGAGCAGTTCTTC. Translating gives CASTRGRRNNEQFF.